This entry lists 16 T cell receptor beta chains sequenced from one sample in a study of CD8+ T cells in alopecia areata. RNA was isolated and reverse transcribed to cDNA, the sequencing template. Only in-frame clones appear in the TCRdb table, and some are missing; sequencing was by immunoSEQ multiplex PCR. The sample includes 130,000 to 150,000 clones, approximately 85% of them seen just once. Stated treatment: oral pan-JAK inhibitor, 5-10 mg twice daily. The sequencing here drew on CD8+ T cells sorted from blood, taken at week 4, from a patient treated with tofacitinib. The receptors originated from a human donor with alopecia areata.

The CDR3 coding sequence is TGTGCCAGCAGCGTCGGGACAGGTCCCTCCTACGAGCAGTACTTC. Translated: CASSVGTGPSYEQYF. The chain employs TRBV7-2 and TRBJ2-7, with TRBD1 matching 8 bases. This CDR3 has 15 residues. The V segment lost 5 bases and the J segment 0 bases; nucleotides outside the gene matches: 6. Germline assignment: CDR1 SGHTA and CDR2 FQGNSA.

The chain is built from TRBV7-2 and TRBJ2-7, with 8 bases identical to TRBD2. In germline, CDR1 is SGHTA, CDR2 FQGNSA. J was trimmed by 3 bases and V by 4 bases; bases with no gene match: 8. The CDR3 loop spans 15 amino acids. The DNA for the CDR3 is TGTGCCAGCAGCTCCCCCGGGACTAGGGGCTACGAGCAGTACTTC. It yields the protein CASSSPGTRGYEQYF.

The rearrangement joins TRBV29-1 to TRBJ1-2; 7 bases are a match to TRBD1. CDR1 is SQVTM, CDR2 ANQGSEA, per germline. The ends lost 3 bases at V and 5 bases at J; junction bases unmatched: 12. CDR3 length: 15 amino acids. CDR3 DNA: TGCAGCGTTGAGGTGACAGGGATCGGACCATATGGCTACACCTTC. Translation gives CSVEVTGIGPYGYTF.

This chain's CDR3 is CASSSTQTGANTGELFF. As DNA, the CDR3 is TGTGCCAGCAGCTCCACACAGACAGGGGCGAACACCGGGGAGCTGTTTTTT. The genes are TRBV7-2 and TRBJ2-2; 8 nucleotides line up with TRBD1. Trimming cost V 4 bases and J 0 bases; bases outside gene matches: 7. This CDR3 contains 17 residues. Germline CDR1 and CDR2: SGHTA and FQGNSA.

The chain joins TRBV6-5 to TRBJ2-7, with a tentative D call TRBD2 (5 bases). V was pared by 7 bases and J by 6 bases, with 7 bases between. Germline lookup yields CDR1 MNHEY and CDR2 SVGAGI. CDR3 length: 10 amino acids. The CDR3 nucleotides read TGTGCCAGCAAGGACTTCGAGCAGTACTTC. Translation: CASKDFEQYF.

The chain uses TRBV27 and TRBJ1-2; tentatively, D is TRBD1 (5 bases). The CDR3 consists of 14 residues. V was trimmed by 8 bases and J by 8 bases, leaving 21 bases between them. Germline loops: CDR1 MNHEY, CDR2 SMNVEV (reference sequence). As DNA, the CDR3 is TGTGCCAGCCCTTTTCACGGGGGAAAAAGCGGCTACACCTTC. This sequence encodes CASPFHGGKSGYTF.

This chain joins TRBV7-9 and TRBJ2-7; 9 nucleotides align to TRBD1. The V gene end was trimmed by 6 bases and the J gene end by 6 bases; junction bases not matched to a gene: 6. From germline, CDR1 is SEHNR and CDR2 FQNEAQ (reference sequence). The CDR3 covers 13 residues. The CDR3 DNA reads as TGTGCCAGCAGGCCCGGGACAGGGTTCGAGCAGTACTTC. It translates to CASRPGTGFEQYF.

This clone showed up just once. The genes are TRBV6-5 and TRBJ2-2; a possible D gene is TRBD2 (6 bases). Germline assignment: CDR1 MNHEY and CDR2 SVGAGI. The CDR3 is made up of 13 amino acids. Trimming left V 2 bases short and J 7 bases short, with 8 bases between. CDR3 in DNA: TGTGCCAGCAGTTACGCGGGGAACGGGGAGCTGTTTTTT. It specifies CASSYAGNGELFF.

The chain recombines TRBV27 with TRBJ2-3, with TRBD2 identical over 12 bases. Per the germline V gene, CDR1 is MNHEY and CDR2 is SMNVEV (reference sequence). This CDR3 comprises 14 residues. V was pared by 7 bases and J by 5 bases, with 4 bases of the junction left unmatched. CDR3 residues: CASTSTSGGDTQYF. The DNA of the CDR3 is TGTGCCAGCACCTCGACTAGCGGGGGAGATACGCAGTATTTT.

The chain is built from TRBV7-8 and TRBJ2-7; 10 nucleotides match TRBD1. Germline V gives CDR1 SGHVS, CDR2 FQNEAQ. The J segment lost 3 bases and the V segment lost 5 bases, leaving 10 bases of the junction unmatched. This CDR3 contains 16 residues. CDR3 region: CASSPSFGTGDYEQYF. CDR3 coding DNA: TGTGCCAGCAGCCCCAGCTTTGGGACAGGGGACTACGAGCAGTACTTC.

The chain links TRBV5-4 to TRBJ2-3; TRBD2 matches 9 bases. The CDR3 covers 15 residues. The germline V gene has CDR1 SGHNT and CDR2 YYREEE (reference sequence). V was clipped by 2 bases and J by 2 bases; unmatched bases: 3. For the CDR3, the DNA is TGTGCCAGCAGCTTCGCGGGGGGGCCCACAGATACGCAGTATTTT. Its protein product is CASSFAGGPTDTQYF.

The DNA for the CDR3 is TGTGCCAGCAGTAAACACAGGGTCCCCTACTATGGCTACACCTTC. It yields the protein CASSKHRVPYYGYTF. V gene TRBV27 combines with J gene TRBJ1-2; D possibly corresponds to TRBD1 (6 bases). The V end lost 5 bases, the J end lost 3 bases, and 16 bases lay between the germline ends. Germline V gene lookup returns CDR1 MNHEY and CDR2 SMNVEV (reference sequence). The CDR3 consists of 15 residues.

J is TRBJ1-4 and V is TRBV15; 10 nucleotides agree with TRBD1. There are 15 residues in the CDR3. The J segment lost 7 bases and the V segment lost 3 bases, leaving 5 bases of the junction unmatched. Germline CDR1 LNHNV, CDR2 YYDKDF (reference sequence). The CDR3 reads CATSSPGTGVEKLFF. CDR3 nucleotide sequence: TGTGCCACCAGCAGCCCCGGGACAGGGGTTGAAAAACTGTTTTTT.

The chain has TRBV7-9 and TRBJ1-1, with TRBD1 identical over 8 bases. The germline V gene has CDR1 SEHNR and CDR2 FQNEAQ (reference sequence). Trimming at V came to 5 bases and at J to 6 bases, leaving 8 bases not matched to a gene. CDR3 length: 14 residues. For the CDR3, the DNA is TGTGCCAGCAGCCTACTACAGGGGGGCGCTGAAGCTTTCTTT. It codes for CASSLLQGGAEAFF.

The V gene is TRBV13, the J gene TRBJ1-4; TRBD1 aligns across 12 bases. This CDR3 region has 16 residues. Germline V gene sequence: CDR1 PRHDT, CDR2 FYEKMQ (reference sequence). V lost 3 bases and J lost 11; bases outside the gene matches: 10. CDR3 sequence (DNA): TGTGCCAGCAGCTTGGGACTAGGGACAGGGGGCGAGAAACTGTTTTTT. Translation gives CASSLGLGTGGEKLFF.

The gene calls are TRBV4-1 and TRBJ2-1; possible D gene TRBD1, 5 bases. V shed 9 bases and J shed 11 bases, with 17 bases lying between them. This CDR3 is 12 amino acids long. Germline CDR1 and CDR2: MGHRA and YSYEKL. For the CDR3, the DNA is TGCGCCAGTTCGGACACCCGCTATAAGCAGTTCTTC. Amino acids: CASSDTRYKQFF.